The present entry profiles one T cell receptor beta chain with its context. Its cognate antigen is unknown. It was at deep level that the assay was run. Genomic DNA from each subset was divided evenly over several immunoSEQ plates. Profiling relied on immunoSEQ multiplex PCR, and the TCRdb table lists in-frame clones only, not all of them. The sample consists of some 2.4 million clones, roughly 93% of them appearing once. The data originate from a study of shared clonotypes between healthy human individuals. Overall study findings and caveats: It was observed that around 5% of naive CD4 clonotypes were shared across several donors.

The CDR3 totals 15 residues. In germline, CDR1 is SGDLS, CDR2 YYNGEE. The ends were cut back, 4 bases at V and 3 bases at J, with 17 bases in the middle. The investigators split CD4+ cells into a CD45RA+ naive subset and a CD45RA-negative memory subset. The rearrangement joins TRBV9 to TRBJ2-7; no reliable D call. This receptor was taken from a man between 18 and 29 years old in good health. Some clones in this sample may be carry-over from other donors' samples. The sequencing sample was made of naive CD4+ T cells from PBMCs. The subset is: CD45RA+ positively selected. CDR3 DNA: TGTGCCAGCAGCCCACAGAGCGAAACCTTCTACGAGCAGTACTTC. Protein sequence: CASSPQSETFYEQYF.